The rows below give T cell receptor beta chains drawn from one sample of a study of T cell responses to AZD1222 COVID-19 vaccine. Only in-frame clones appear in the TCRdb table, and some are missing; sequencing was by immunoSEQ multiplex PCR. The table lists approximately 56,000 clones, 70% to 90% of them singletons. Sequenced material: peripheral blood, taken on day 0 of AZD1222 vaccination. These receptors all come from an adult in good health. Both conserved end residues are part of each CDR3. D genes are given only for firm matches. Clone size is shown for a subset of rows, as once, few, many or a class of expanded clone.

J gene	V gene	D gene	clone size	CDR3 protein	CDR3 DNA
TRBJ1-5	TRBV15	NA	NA	CATSRVGREGPQHF	TGTGCCACCAGCAGAGTCGGGCGTGAAGGGCCCCAGCATTTT
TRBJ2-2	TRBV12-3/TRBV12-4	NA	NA	CASSSSLVGELFF	TGTGCCAGCAGTTCCTCCTTAGTGGGGGAGCTGTTTTTT
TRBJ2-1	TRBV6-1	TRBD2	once	CASSEGLAGALHNEQFF	TGTGCCAGCAGTGAAGGACTAGCGGGGGCCCTTCACAATGAGCAGTTCTTC
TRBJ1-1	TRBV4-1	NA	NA	CASSQHLLAGPEAFF	TGCGCCAGCAGCCAACACCTGCTGGCCGGACCTGAAGCTTTCTTT
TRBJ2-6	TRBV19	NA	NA	CASSIGGQGLSAANVLTF	TGTGCCAGTAGTATTGGAGGGCAGGGCCTAAGTGCGGCCAACGTCCTGACTTTC
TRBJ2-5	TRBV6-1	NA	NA	CASSELWSAGEETQYF	TGTGCCAGCAGTGAACTATGGTCGGCAGGGGAAGAGACCCAGTACTTC
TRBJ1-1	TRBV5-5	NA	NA	CASSLLGLGEAFF	TGTGCCAGCAGCTTGTTAGGGTTAGGTGAAGCTTTCTTT
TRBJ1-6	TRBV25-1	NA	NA	CASSEYLTRNSPLHF	TGTGCCAGCAGTGAATATCTAACCCGAAATTCACCCCTCCACTTT
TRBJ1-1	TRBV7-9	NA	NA	CASSLAVGGKAFF	TGTGCCAGCAGCTTAGCAGTGGGGGGTAAAGCTTTCTTT
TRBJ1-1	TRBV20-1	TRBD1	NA	CSASEITGGLYTEAFF	TGCAGTGCTAGTGAGATCACAGGGGGGTTGTACACTGAAGCTTTCTTT
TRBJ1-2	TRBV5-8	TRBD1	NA	CASSWTGGNGYTF	TGTGCCAGCAGCTGGACAGGGGGTAATGGCTACACCTTC
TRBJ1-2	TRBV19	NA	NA	CASSIGGIYYGYTF	TGTGCCAGTAGTATAGGAGGGATCTACTATGGCTACACCTTC
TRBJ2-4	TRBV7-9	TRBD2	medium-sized	CASSSSRDYKNIQYF	TGTGCCAGCAGCTCCTCACGGGACTATAAGAACATTCAGTACTTC
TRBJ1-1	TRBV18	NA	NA	CASSPVTVNTEAFF	TGTGCCAGCTCACCAGTGACGGTGAACACTGAAGCTTTCTTT
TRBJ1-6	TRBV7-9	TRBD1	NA	CASTPGTGVSPLHF	TGTGCCAGCACCCCCGGGACAGGGGTATCACCCCTCCACTTT
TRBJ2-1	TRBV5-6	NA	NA	CASSPQSYNEQFF	TGTGCCAGCAGCCCGCAGAGCTACAATGAGCAGTTCTTC
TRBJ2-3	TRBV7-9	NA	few	CASSSSGGTQYF	TGTGCCAGCAGCTCTAGTGGGGGGACGCAGTATTTT
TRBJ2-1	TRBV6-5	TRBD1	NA	CASNLQGAPSNEQFF	TGTGCCAGCAATCTACAGGGGGCCCCTTCCAATGAGCAGTTCTTC
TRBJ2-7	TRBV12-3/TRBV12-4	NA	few	CASSLDGPDEQYF	TGTGCCAGCAGTTTAGACGGCCCGGACGAGCAGTACTTC
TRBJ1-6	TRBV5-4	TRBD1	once	CASSPRTGSNSPLHF	TGTGCCAGCAGCCCGCGGACAGGGTCAAATTCACCCCTCCACTTT
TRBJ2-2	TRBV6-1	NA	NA	CASSEWRGNTGELFF	TGTGCCAGCAGTGAATGGCGGGGGAACACCGGGGAGCTGTTTTTT
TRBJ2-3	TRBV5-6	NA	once	CASSILGGAQYF	TGTGCCAGCAGCATCCTTGGGGGTGCGCAGTATTTT
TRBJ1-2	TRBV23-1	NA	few	CASSHQRGAILNYGYTF	TGCGCCAGCAGTCACCAGAGGGGCGCAATTCTAAACTATGGCTACACCTTC
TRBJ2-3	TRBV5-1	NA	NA	CASSLSSPYTDTQYF	TGCGCCAGCAGCTTGTCGAGTCCCTACACAGATACGCAGTATTTT
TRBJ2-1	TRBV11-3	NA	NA	CASSPGLEGNEQFF	TGTGCCAGCAGCCCCGGGTTGGAAGGCAATGAGCAGTTCTTC
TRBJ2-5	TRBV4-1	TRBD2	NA	CASSQDPNLAGLQETQYF	TGCGCCAGCAGCCAAGATCCCAACCTAGCGGGGCTACAGGAGACCCAGTACTTC
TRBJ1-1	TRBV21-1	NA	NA	CASLLGRTNTEAFF	TGTGCCAGCCTGCTGGGACGGACGAACACTGAAGCTTTCTTT
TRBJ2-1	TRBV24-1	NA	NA	CATSPYRLDSSYNEQFF	TGTGCCACCAGTCCCTATAGACTCGATAGCTCCTACAATGAGCAGTTCTTC
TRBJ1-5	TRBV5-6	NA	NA	CASSLAGWGGYQPQHF	TGTGCCAGCAGCTTGGCCGGCTGGGGGGGGTATCAGCCCCAGCATTTT
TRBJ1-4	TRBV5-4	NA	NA	CASSLGNNEKLFF	TGTGCCAGCAGCTTGGGGAATAATGAAAAACTGTTTTTT
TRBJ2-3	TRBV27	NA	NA	CASSFGGSTDTQYF	TGTGCCAGCAGTTTCGGGGGAAGCACAGATACGCAGTATTTT
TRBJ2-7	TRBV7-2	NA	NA	CASSLAASELFDEQYF	TGTGCCAGCAGCTTAGCGGCTAGTGAACTATTCGACGAGCAGTACTTC
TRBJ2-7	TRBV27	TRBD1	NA	CASSTGTGTPYEQYF	TGTGCCAGCAGTACTGGGACAGGGACCCCCTACGAGCAGTACTTC
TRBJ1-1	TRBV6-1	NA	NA	CASSEVGGSEAFF	TGTGCCAGCAGTGAAGTGGGAGGGAGTGAAGCTTTCTTT
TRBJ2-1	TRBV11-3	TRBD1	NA	CASSSDRGAPSYNEQFF	TGTGCCAGCAGCTCCGACAGGGGCGCCCCTTCCTACAATGAGCAGTTCTTC
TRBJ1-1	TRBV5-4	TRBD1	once	CASSAGQVGTEAFF	TGTGCCAGCAGCGCGGGACAGGTGGGCACTGAAGCTTTCTTT
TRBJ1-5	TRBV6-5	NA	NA	CASSPPNQPQHF	TGTGCCAGCAGCCCCCCAAATCAGCCCCAGCATTTT
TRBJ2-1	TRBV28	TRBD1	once	CASSSGDREGNEQFF	TGTGCCAGCAGTTCAGGGGACAGGGAGGGCAATGAGCAGTTCTTC
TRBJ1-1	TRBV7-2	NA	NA	CASSQGQAMNTEAFF	TGTGCCAGCAGCCAAGGCCAGGCCATGAACACTGAAGCTTTCTTT
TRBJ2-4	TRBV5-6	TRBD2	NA	CASSLFSGRRENIQYF	TGTGCCAGCAGCTTGTTTTCCGGGAGGCGGGAAAACATTCAGTACTTC
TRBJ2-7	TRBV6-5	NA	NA	CASSTQTDVSYEQYF	TGTGCCAGCAGTACCCAGACAGATGTCTCCTACGAGCAGTACTTC
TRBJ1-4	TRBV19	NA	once	CASSIRRVEEKLFF	TGTGCCAGTAGTATTCGGAGGGTGGAAGAAAAACTGTTTTTT
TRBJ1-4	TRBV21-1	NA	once	CASSKWGGPGQPNEKLFF	TGTGCCAGCAGCAAATGGGGCGGTCCGGGACAGCCTAATGAAAAACTGTTTTTT
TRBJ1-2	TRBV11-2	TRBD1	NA	CASSSQGDYGYTF	TGTGCCAGCAGCTCCCAGGGGGATTATGGCTACACCTTC
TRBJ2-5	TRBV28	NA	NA	CASSHGTTLGETQYF	TGTGCCAGCAGTCACGGGACGACCTTGGGAGAGACCCAGTACTTC
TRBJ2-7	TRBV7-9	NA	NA	CASSLQEHGYEQYF	TGTGCCAGCAGCTTACAGGAACATGGATACGAGCAGTACTTC
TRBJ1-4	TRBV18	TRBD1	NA	CASSIYPGQRGGSEKLFF	TGTGCCAGCTCAATTTATCCGGGACAGAGAGGAGGTAGTGAAAAACTGTTTTTT
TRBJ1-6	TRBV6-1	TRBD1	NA	CASSDITGAGSPLHF	TGTGCCAGCAGTGATATAACAGGGGCAGGATCACCCCTCCACTTT
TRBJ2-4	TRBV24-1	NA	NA	CATSDLLRWGGLAKNIQYF	TGTGCCACCAGTGATTTGCTCAGGTGGGGGGGGCTAGCCAAAAACATTCAGTACTTC
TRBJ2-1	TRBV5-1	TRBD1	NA	CASRNLQGAYNEQFF	TGCGCCAGCAGAAACTTACAGGGGGCCTACAATGAGCAGTTCTTC
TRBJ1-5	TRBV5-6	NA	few	CASSFRTRGNQPQHF	TGTGCCAGCAGCTTTAGGACACGGGGCAATCAGCCCCAGCATTTT
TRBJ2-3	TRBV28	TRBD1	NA	CASSNTGGGTDTQYF	TGTGCCAGCAGCAATACAGGGGGCGGCACAGATACGCAGTATTTT
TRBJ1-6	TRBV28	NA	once	CASTDRWLGNSPLHF	TGTGCCAGCACCGACAGGTGGTTAGGGAATTCACCCCTCCACTTT